This T cell receptor beta chain stems from a study of T cells after yellow fever vaccination. V was shortened by 1 base and J by 3 bases, with 13 bases between the two germline ends. The CDR3 is made up of 15 amino acids. Germline V gives CDR1 DFQATT, CDR2 SNEGSKA (reference sequence). In this sample, this clonotype turned up many times. TCRdb re-analysed the 5' RACE reads in MiXCR, keeping a single row per CDR3 protein. Of about 230,000 distinct CDR3 sequences in the sample, less than 7.5% were seen once. The V gene is TRBV20-1, the J gene TRBJ2-1; tentatively, D is TRBD1 (6 bases). Sequencing was performed on CD4+ T cells sorted from PBMCs, taken on the day of the yellow fever booster vaccination. This TCR was sampled from a young man who received the YFV17D yellow fever vaccine. The CDR3 protein is CSARARTEHYNEQFF. CDR3 DNA: TGCAGTGCTAGAGCTAGGACAGAGCACTACAATGAGCAGTTCTTC.